This T cell receptor (beta chain) was retrieved from a study of cytotoxic CD8 clonotypes in ibrutinib-treated CLL. Background on the study: Recorded responses included approximately 25 partial and 2 complete; following median roughly 70 months, 14 stayed remitted and roughly 12 progressed. Study conclusions and caveats: A rise in clonality was seen at ibrutinib response, and a fall back toward baseline was seen at progression. For progressing versus sustained-remission patients, sampling times were not the same.

V lost 3 bases, J lost 5 bases, and 8 bases lay in between. This CDR3 spans 13 amino acids. Germline loops: CDR1 WSHSY, CDR2 SAAADI. This clone was counted between two and nine times. The antigen is unknown. Sequencing used immunoSEQ multiplex PCR; TCRdb keeps in-frame clones, though not all of them. Counted here are roughly 180,000 clones, 72% occurring once; the ten biggest clones make up about an eighth. This rearrangement joins TRBV10-2 to TRBJ2-1, with D possibly matching TRBD2 (5 bases). The origin of this receptor is a human donor with chronic lymphocytic leukemia. The input for sequencing was PBMCs, taken after 24 months of ibrutinib treatment. CDR3 loop: CASSETRNNEQFF. The CDR3 DNA sequence: TGCGCCAGCAGTGAAACTAGAAACAATGAGCAGTTCTTC.